These T cell receptor beta chains were read from a single sample in a study of cytomegalovirus exposure and HLA in healthy donors. The assay was immunoSEQ multiplex PCR, and TCRdb's table has in-frame clones only and misses some. Among tens of thousands of clones listed, 75% to 85% were seen once. The source material was PBMCs. The receptors originated from a woman aged 25 to 45 in good health and CMV-seronegative. Both conserved end residues are part of each CDR3. D genes are given only for firm matches.

>TRBV21-1|NA
CASSKGHLNYGYTF
>TRBV5-6|TRBD2
CASSLGGGDYNEQFF
>TRBV7-6|NA
CASSSLSVYEQFF
>TRBV6-6|TRBD1
CASSRTGDPSPLHF
>TRBV18|NA
CASSPGGETQYF
>TRBV7-9|TRBD2
CASSPSNSGRKTDTQYF
>TRBV27|NA
CASSLYGRGNTEAFF
>TRBV6-1|NA
CASRLPSYEQYF
>TRBV28|TRBD1
CASSPGGGTGVYGYTF
>TRBV21-1|NA
CASSKITENTGELFF
>TRBV28|NA
CASSLSGTMNTEAFF
>TRBV6-5|NA
CASSNTQARGYTF
>TRBV10-3|NA
CAISESRGGTDTQYF
>TRBV11-1|NA
CASSLQGGYGETQYF
>TRBV19|NA
CASRPAGATYEQYF
>TRBV12-5|TRBD1
CASGLDGTGQTEAFF
>TRBV6-4|TRBD2
CASSDDRSRLAGAYNEQFF
>TRBV10-3|TRBD2
CANRPGLATDTQYF
>TRBV19|NA
CASSQQVGDYYEQFF
>TRBV9|NA
CASSVAPDNEQFF
>TRBV5-5|TRBD1
CASSLETGTGLNTEAFF
>TRBV30|NA
CAWSVPGNGYTQYF
>TRBV11-2|TRBD2
CASSKGTSGQETQYF
>TRBV15|TRBD1
CATSRDSGQGTNEKLFF
>TRBV5-1|NA
CASSPARFSSYEQYF
>TRBV4-3|NA
CASSQSRQVNEKLFF
>TRBV21-1|NA
CASSKVAGRDNELSQPQHF
>TRBV6-5|TRBD1
CASHTGDTGELFF
>TRBV11-2|TRBD1
CASSPKGTGGYGYTF
>TRBV5-5|NA
CASSYAGHYGYTF
>TRBV9|NA
CASSVATAPNYGYTF
>TRBV28|TRBD1
CASSLQGAPVRNSPLHF
>TRBV5-5|NA
CASSLWRTSTDTQYF